These 2 T cell receptor beta chains were all obtained from the same sample, sequenced in a study of vaccination effects on CD4 cells after COVID-19. Method: immunoSEQ multiplex PCR; TCRdb's copy keeps in-frame clones and lacks some. Of 40,000 to 55,000 clones listed, about 74% are singletons. It was after around eleven days of culture that CD4+ T cells were isolated. These receptors lack a known antigen. Sequenced here: CD4+ T cells from PBMCs cultured without peptide, sampled before COVID-19 vaccination. These receptors all stem from a human donor who had a prior SARS-CoV-2 infection.

V usage is TRBV11-3 and J usage is TRBJ2-1; D possibly corresponds to TRBD2 (6 bases). The CDR3 has 12 amino acids. Germline V gene data show CDR1 as SGHNT and CDR2 as YENEEA. The ends were cut back, 5 bases at V and 15 bases at J, with 17 bases in the middle. CDR3 amino acids: CASSQTSSGPFF. CDR3 sequence (DNA): TGTGCCAGCAGCCAGACTAGTTCTGGTCCGTTCTTC.

This clone has only a few counts. The chain combines TRBV4-1 with TRBJ2-5; TRBD2 matches at 12 bases. The CDR3 totals 16 residues. V shed 3 bases, J shed 4 bases, and the junction held 6 bases outside the gene matches. CDR1 and CDR2 (germline): MGHRA, YSYEKL. The CDR3, as DNA: TGCGCCAGCAGCCATGGCGAGACTAGCGGGGGAGAGACCCAGTACTTC. Translating gives CASSHGETSGGETQYF.